Listed below are T cell receptor beta chains from one sample, sequenced in a study of blood T cell repertoires in COVID-19. The protocol was immunoSEQ multiplex PCR, while the TCRdb copy is restricted to in-frame clones and leaves out a portion. The sample records tens of thousands of clones, 75% to 90% being singletons. The specimen sequenced was peripheral blood. Receptors originate from a man in his forties or fifties with active or convalescent COVID-19. Both conserved end residues are part of each CDR3. Clone size is given for some rows only: seen once, a few or many times, or a class if the clone is expanded.

V,size,J,CDR3
TRBV6-2/TRBV6-3,few,TRBJ2-1,CASSPLAVRDNEQFF
TRBV2,-,TRBJ1-5,CASSNRGLGNQPQHF
TRBV4-1,-,TRBJ2-7,CASSQDSPTGVPIPYEQYF
TRBV5-4,-,TRBJ2-1,CASSTADRGNNEQFF
TRBV19,-,TRBJ1-1,CASSIGTGHHEAFF
TRBV4-1,-,TRBJ1-1,CASSQDARANTEAFF
TRBV3-1/TRBV3-2,-,TRBJ2-2,CASSPISGTGELFF
TRBV5-1,-,TRBJ2-5,CASSSGTRGGETQYF
TRBV19,-,TRBJ2-1,CASSNRLYNEQFF
TRBV28,-,TRBJ2-7,CASSLFRGRAGVYEQYF
TRBV6-5,few,TRBJ1-6,CASSYQGVGSPLHF
TRBV9,once,TRBJ2-1,CASSPLGSRSYNEQFF
TRBV28,-,TRBJ2-7,CASTRRSYEQYF
TRBV29-1,few,TRBJ2-7,CSVFILDRGYEQYF
TRBV11-2,-,TRBJ2-2,CASSLVLRGLAVIGELFF
TRBV11-2,-,TRBJ2-1,CASSPTSGRSNEQFF
TRBV3-1/TRBV3-2,-,TRBJ2-7,CASSRGLAGGYEQYF
TRBV9,-,TRBJ2-5,CASSGTDKETQYF
TRBV4-1,-,TRBJ2-5,CASSQDDRGGETQYF
TRBV7-2,-,TRBJ1-2,CASSPRGRGEGYTF
TRBV5-1,once,TRBJ2-2,CASSAASGGNTGELFF
TRBV19,-,TRBJ2-2,CASSIRARGNTGELFF
TRBV3-1/TRBV3-2,-,TRBJ2-1,CASSQDRSYNEQFF
TRBV27,-,TRBJ2-7,CASSLGVFTYEQYF
TRBV3-1/TRBV3-2,-,TRBJ2-5,CASSQVQGTGWETQYF
TRBV7-3,-,TRBJ2-6,CASSPGTGNSGANVLTF
TRBV9,-,TRBJ2-1,CASSVGTGGSYNEQFF
TRBV4-3,-,TRBJ2-1,CASSQQPGLAQSYNEQFF
TRBV7-2,-,TRBJ2-7,CASSLAYLAASYEQYF
TRBV28,-,TRBJ2-1,CASSFLGGGSYNEQFF